The 18 T cell receptor beta chains below all came from one sample that was sequenced in a study of shared clonotypes between healthy human individuals. The method was immunoSEQ multiplex PCR; TCRdb's version includes in-frame clones alone and lacks a portion of them. The sample gives around 450,000 clones, roughly 77% of which show up once; about 12% is in the top ten. The sample was PBMCs. The receptors stem from a woman in her thirties or forties in good health. Some clones in this sample may be carry-over from other donors' samples.

V and J are TRBV15 and TRBJ2-1, with D maybe TRBD2 (5 bases). The germline CDR1 and CDR2 sequences are LNHNV and YYDKDF (reference sequence). There are 17 residues in the CDR3. V was shortened by 2 bases and J by 6 bases, with 20 bases between the two germline ends. In DNA form, the CDR3 reads TGTGCCACCAGCAGAAACCCTAGAGGTGGGAGCCGCAATGAGCAGTTCTTC. This sequence encodes CATSRNPRGGSRNEQFF.

This chain joins TRBV6-5 and TRBJ2-1; D is unresolved. The germline gives CDR1 MNHEY, CDR2 SVGAGI. V was shortened by 6 bases and J by 6 bases, with 15 bases between the two germline ends. The CDR3 has 14 amino acids. The CDR3 DNA reads TGTGCCAGCAGAACCCCTCGCAGCCGCAATGAGCAGTTCTTC. Protein sequence: CASRTPRSRNEQFF.

In its sample, this clone was seen once. V gene TRBV30 combines with J gene TRBJ1-5, with a weak D call TRBD1 (5 bases). Per germline, CDR1 GTSNPN and CDR2 SVGIG (reference sequence). The CDR3 spans 13 residues. The V gene lost 2 bases and the J gene lost 1 base, with 6 bases spanning the gap. The CDR3 DNA reads as TGTGCCTGGAGTTGGGGGAGCAATCAGCCCCAGCATTTT. Residues: CAWSWGSNQPQHF.

This clone was observed once. The chain uses TRBV30 and TRBJ1-1; D gene ambiguous. The CDR3 totals 13 residues. Trimming stripped 1 base from V and 0 bases from J, with 6 bases between. The germline gives CDR1 GTSNPN, CDR2 SVGIG (reference sequence). The CDR3 region is CAWSGGMNTEAFF. In DNA, the CDR3 is TGTGCCTGGAGTGGCGGCATGAACACTGAAGCTTTCTTT.

This clone appeared a single time. The chain couples TRBV18 to TRBJ2-3; no reliable D call. Germline CDR1 and CDR2: KGHSH and LQKENI. The CDR3 extends over 14 amino acids. The ends were cut back, 0 bases at V and 2 bases at J, with 6 bases in the middle. CDR3 nucleotides: TGTGCCAGCTCACCACCGGAAGCCACAGATACGCAGTATTTT. As protein: CASSPPEATDTQYF.

This chain links TRBV10-1 with TRBJ1-1; unclear D gene. V lost 6 bases and J 0 bases, leaving 8 bases between the germline ends. The CDR3 is 13 amino acids. Germline lookup yields CDR1 WNHNN and CDR2 SYGVQD (reference sequence). CDR3 in DNA: TGCGCCAGCAGGAGGCTAATGAACACTGAAGCTTTCTTT. Translation: CASRRLMNTEAFF.

This clone is judged medium-sized (0.01 to 0.1%). The chain recombines TRBV5-6 with TRBJ1-5; perhaps TRBD1 as D (5 bases). In germline, CDR1 is SGHDT, CDR2 YYEEEE. The CDR3 has 17 residues. The V end was cut by 0 bases, the J end by 1 base, with 14 bases between. The CDR3 coding sequence is TGTGCCAGCAGCTTGGGCAGGGAGAGACCAAGCAATCAGCCCCAGCATTTT. Translated: CASSLGRERPSNQPQHF.

The CDR3 nucleotides read TGTGCCAGTAGTATAGGCATACCCACCGGGGAGCTGTTTTTT. It encodes CASSIGIPTGELFF. The chain links TRBV19 to TRBJ2-2; D unclear. The CDR3 sequence is 14 residues long. V shed 1 base and J shed 4 bases, with 7 bases lying between them. Germline CDR1 LNHDA, CDR2 SQIVND (reference sequence). Looking up the rest from reference TRBV19 and TRBJ2-2 gives the full variable domain: DGGITQSPKYLFRKEGQNVTLSCEQNLNHDAMYWYRQDPGQGLRLIYYSQIVNDFQKGDIAEGYSVSREKKESFPLTVTSAQKNPTAFYLCASSIGIPTGELFFGEGSRLTVL.

This clone appeared a single time. The V call is TRBV28, the J call TRBJ1-1; no firm D call. Between the trimmed V and J ends, which lost 5 bases and 5 bases, there was a span of 21 bases. The CDR3 has 16 amino acids. Germline lookup yields CDR1 MDHEN and CDR2 SYDVKM. The CDR3 region is CASSDSLGPRRTEAFF. The CDR3 DNA reads TGTGCCAGCAGTGACTCACTCGGGCCACGGAGGACTGAAGCTTTCTTT.

This clone was seen at least ten times. The chain carries TRBV18 and TRBJ1-4, with 10 bases aligning to TRBD1. Germline V gives CDR1 KGHSH, CDR2 LQKENI. The V segment lost 4 bases and the J segment 8 bases; nucleotides outside the gene matches: 10. The CDR3 totals 16 residues. The CDR3 reads CASSLTPGQGHEKLFF. Here the CDR3 DNA reads TGTGCCAGCTCACTTACGCCGGGACAGGGGCACGAAAAACTGTTTTTT.

The V call is TRBV7-9, the J call TRBJ2-5; the D is unclear. Trimming stripped 1 base from V and 5 bases from J, with 5 bases between. This CDR3 is built from 12 residues. Germline V gives CDR1 SEHNR, CDR2 FQNEAQ (reference sequence). CDR3 region: CASSLGLETQYF. CDR3 in DNA: TGTGCCAGCAGCTTAGGCTTGGAGACCCAGTACTTC.

This CDR3 reads CASSTRDYNEQFF. The DNA for the CDR3 is TGTGCCAGCAGCACCCGGGACTACAATGAGCAGTTCTTC. V is TRBV7-9 and J is TRBJ2-1; perhaps TRBD2 as D (5 bases). V was trimmed by 5 bases and J by 3 bases, leaving 8 bases between them. The CDR3 runs 13 residues. The germline V gene encodes CDR1 SEHNR and CDR2 FQNEAQ (reference sequence). Full variable domain (missing parts from reference TRBV7-9 and TRBJ2-1): DTGVSQNPRHKITKRGQNVTFRCDPISEHNRLYWYRQTLGQGPEFLTYFQNEAQLEKSRLLSDRFSAERPKGSFSTLEIQRTEQGDSAMYLCASSTRDYNEQFFGPGTRLTVL.

This clone occurred a few times. V is TRBV5-4 and J is TRBJ1-5; 9 nucleotides align to TRBD1. The CDR3 is made up of 18 amino acids. Per germline, CDR1 SGHNT and CDR2 YYREEE (reference sequence). With V trimmed by 4 bases and J by 3 bases, 14 bases remained unmatched. In DNA, the CDR3 is TGTGCCAGCAGCACCTCAACGCCCGGGACAGGGCACAATCAGCCCCAGCATTTT. This codes for CASSTSTPGTGHNQPQHF.

CDR3 loop: CATYSAASGGYTF. The CDR3 DNA follows: TGTGCGACATATTCGGCAGCTTCGGGCGGCTACACCTTC. J is TRBJ1-2 and V is TRBV6-9; D gene unclear. Per the germline V gene, CDR1 is MNHGY and CDR2 is SVAAGI. The CDR3 has 13 amino acids.

V usage is TRBV7-9 and J usage is TRBJ2-1; tentatively, D is TRBD1 or TRBD2 (7 bases each). V shed 8 bases and J shed 10 bases, with 27 bases lying between them. Germline V gene lookup returns CDR1 SEHNR and CDR2 FQNEAQ (reference sequence). This CDR3 spans 16 amino acids. CDR3 protein: CASFRTGQGTTREQFF. The DNA for the CDR3 is TGTGCCAGCTTCCGGACAGGCCAAGGGACTACCCGCGAGCAGTTCTTC.

The rearrangement links TRBV10-3 to TRBJ1-1; D possibly corresponds to TRBD1 (6 bases). CDR3 length: 14 amino acids. V was trimmed by 7 bases and J by 1 base, leaving 13 bases between them. Per germline, CDR1 ENHRY and CDR2 SYGVKD. The DNA of the CDR3 is TGTGCCATCACCCTACAGGGAACGAACACTGAAGCTTTCTTT. It is translated as CAITLQGTNTEAFF.

The V gene is TRBV5-1, the J gene TRBJ2-1; D possibly corresponds to TRBD2 (5 bases). V lost 0 bases to trimming and J lost 1 base, with 11 bases between them. The CDR3 spans 16 residues. The V gene's germline CDR1 is SGHRS and CDR2 YFSETQ. The CDR3 protein is CASSLGGGQSYNEQFF. CDR3 in DNA: TGCGCCAGCAGCTTGGGAGGAGGCCAGTCCTACAATGAGCAGTTCTTC.

This clone turned up a few times. This chain joins TRBV18 and TRBJ2-2, with a tentative D call TRBD2 (6 bases). Germline CDR1 reads KGHSH; CDR2 reads LQKENI. The germline V and J ends were trimmed by 2 bases and 1 base, with 11 bases remaining between them. The CDR3 contains 16 residues. Here the CDR3 DNA reads TGTGCCAGCTCACCAGTGGTAGCGGAGAACACCGGGGAGCTGTTTTTT. Residues: CASSPVVAENTGELFF.